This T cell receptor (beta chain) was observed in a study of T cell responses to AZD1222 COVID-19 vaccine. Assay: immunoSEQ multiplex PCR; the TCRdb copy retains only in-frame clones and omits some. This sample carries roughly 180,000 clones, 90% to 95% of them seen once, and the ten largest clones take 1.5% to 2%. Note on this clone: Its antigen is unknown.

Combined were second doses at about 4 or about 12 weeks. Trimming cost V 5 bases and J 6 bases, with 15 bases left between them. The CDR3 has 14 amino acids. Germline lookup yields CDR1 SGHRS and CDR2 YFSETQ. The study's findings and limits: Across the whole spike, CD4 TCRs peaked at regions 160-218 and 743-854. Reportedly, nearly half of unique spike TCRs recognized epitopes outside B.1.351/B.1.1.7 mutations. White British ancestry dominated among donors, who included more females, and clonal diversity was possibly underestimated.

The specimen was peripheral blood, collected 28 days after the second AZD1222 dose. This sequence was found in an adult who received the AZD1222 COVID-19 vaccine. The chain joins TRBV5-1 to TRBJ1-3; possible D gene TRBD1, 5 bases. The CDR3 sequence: CASSRQSPENTIYF. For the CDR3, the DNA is TGCGCCAGCAGTCGACAGAGCCCCGAAAACACCATATATTTT.